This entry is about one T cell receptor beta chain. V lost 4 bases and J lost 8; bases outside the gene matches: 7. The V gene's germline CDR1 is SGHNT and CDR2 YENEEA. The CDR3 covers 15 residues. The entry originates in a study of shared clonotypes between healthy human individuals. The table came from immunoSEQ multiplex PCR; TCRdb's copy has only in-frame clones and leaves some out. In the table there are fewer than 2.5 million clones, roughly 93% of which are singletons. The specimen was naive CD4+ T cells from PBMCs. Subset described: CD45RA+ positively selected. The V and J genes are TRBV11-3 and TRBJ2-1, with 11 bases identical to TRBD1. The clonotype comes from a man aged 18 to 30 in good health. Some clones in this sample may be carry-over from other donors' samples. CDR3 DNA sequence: TGTGCCAGCAGCTCCCGGACAGGGGGCGCGGATGAGCAGTTCTTC. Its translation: CASSSRTGGADEQFF.